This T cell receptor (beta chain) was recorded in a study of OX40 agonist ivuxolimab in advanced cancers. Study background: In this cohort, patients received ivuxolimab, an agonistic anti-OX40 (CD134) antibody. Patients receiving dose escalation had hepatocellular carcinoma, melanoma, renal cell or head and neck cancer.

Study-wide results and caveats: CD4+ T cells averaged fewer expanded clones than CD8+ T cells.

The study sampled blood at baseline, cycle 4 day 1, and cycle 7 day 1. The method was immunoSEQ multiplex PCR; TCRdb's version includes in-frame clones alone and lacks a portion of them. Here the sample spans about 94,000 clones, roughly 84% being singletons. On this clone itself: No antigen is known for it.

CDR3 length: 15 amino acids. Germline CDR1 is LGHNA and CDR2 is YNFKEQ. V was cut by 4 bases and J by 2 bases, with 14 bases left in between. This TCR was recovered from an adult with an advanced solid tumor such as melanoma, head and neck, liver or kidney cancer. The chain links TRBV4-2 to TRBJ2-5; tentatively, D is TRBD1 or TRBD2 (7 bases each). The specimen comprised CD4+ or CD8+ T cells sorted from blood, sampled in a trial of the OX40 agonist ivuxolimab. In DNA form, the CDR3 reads TGTGCCAGCAGCCCCTCAGGGGGGGCTCAAGAGACCCAGTACTTC. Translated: CASSPSGGAQETQYF.